One T cell receptor (beta chain) is described in this entry. Trimming stripped 9 bases from V and 4 bases from J, with 13 bases between. The CDR3 extends over 13 amino acids. Germline CDR1 is KGHSH and CDR2 is LQKENI. This specimen comes from a study of blood T cell repertoires in COVID-19. Study overall: Italy, Spain and the United States were the sources of the convalescent and acute COVID-19 samples. Sources were T cells, B-cell-depleted T cells, or PBMCs; the material itself was cDNA or gDNA.

In the authors' workflow: Reference gene primer amplification gave nucleated cell count estimates. Assay: immunoSEQ multiplex PCR; the TCRdb copy retains only in-frame clones and omits some. Clonal size and the V and J genes are those of that table, whereas D and trimming came from the DNA. The table records 40,000 or so clones, 90% of them present only once. The receptor comes from a man aged 55 to 70 with active or convalescent COVID-19. Material for sequencing was peripheral blood. V gene TRBV18 combines with J gene TRBJ2-1; D ambiguous. CDR3 amino acids: CASLTSGYNEQFF. Written as DNA, the CDR3 is TGTGCCAGTCTCACCTCCGGGTACAATGAGCAGTTCTTC. Combining the CDR3 with reference TRBV18 and TRBJ2-1 gives the whole variable domain NAGVMQNPRHLVRRRGQEARLRCSPMKGHSHVYWYRQLPEEGLKFMVYLQKENIIDESGMPKERFSAEFPKEGPSILRIQQVVRGDSAAYFCASLTSGYNEQFFGPGTRLTVL.